One sample yielded the 21 T cell receptor beta chains listed below, sequenced in a study of Ad26.COV2.S vaccination and SARS-CoV-2 variants. The data were produced by immunoSEQ multiplex PCR, yet TCRdb's version contains in-frame clones alone and is incomplete. This sample carries 400,000 to 450,000 clones, 92% of them seen once, and the ten largest clones take under 2%. Described treatment: roughly 18 received Ad26.COV2.S at low or high dose, single or two shots; 5 received placebo; per-sample allocation not given. The samples date from day 63 after the first vaccine or placebo injection. Sequences were derived from peripheral blood, sampled in a trial of Ad26.COV2.S vaccine versus placebo. These receptors came from a person aged 18-65 years who received the Ad26.COV2.S COVID-19 vaccine or a placebo.

The rearrangement joins TRBV9 to TRBJ2-7; the D gene is possibly TRBD1 (5 bases). The CDR3 is 14 amino acids. Germline CDR1 SGDLS, CDR2 YYNGEE. Trimming took off 0 bases at V and 4 bases at J, with 11 bases between the two ends. The chain's CDR3 is CASSVASGNYEQYF. The DNA of the CDR3 is TGTGCCAGCAGCGTAGCGTCAGGGAATTACGAGCAGTACTTC.

As to this clone: Other DNA sequences in the same sample also yield this CDR3. The chain links TRBV11-2 to TRBJ1-1; D is unresolved. The CDR3 loop spans 13 amino acids. Trimming removed 2 bases from V and 1 base from J, with 5 bases in between. Germline V gene data show CDR1 as SGHAT and CDR2 as FQNNGV. Written as DNA, the CDR3 is TGTGCCAGCAGCTTACGCGGGAACACTGAAGCTTTCTTT. Residues: CASSLRGNTEAFF. Filled out from reference TRBV11-2 and TRBJ1-1, the complete variable domain reads EAGVAQSPRYKIIEKRQSVAFWCNPISGHATLYWYQQILGQGPKLLIQFQNNGVVDDSQLPKDRFSAERLKGVDSTLKIQPAKLEDSAVYLCASSLRGNTEAFFGQGTRLTVV.

The rearrangement links TRBV11-2 to TRBJ1-1; D uncertain. Per germline, CDR1 SGHAT and CDR2 FQNNGV. V was trimmed by 3 bases and J by 1 base, leaving 6 bases between them. The CDR3 consists of 13 residues. For the CDR3, the DNA is TGTGCCAGCAGCTTTCCTCAGAACACTGAAGCTTTCTTT. Translated, it gives CASSFPQNTEAFF.

The DNA for the CDR3 is TGTGCCAGTAGTATTTCGATCGGCTACGAGCAGTACTTC. Translation: CASSISIGYEQYF. The J gene is TRBJ2-7, the V gene TRBV19; D is undetermined. This CDR3 has 13 residues. The V gene's germline CDR1 is LNHDA and CDR2 SQIVND (reference sequence). Trimming removed 3 bases from V and 3 bases from J, with 9 bases in between. The variable domain in full, completed from reference TRBV19 and TRBJ2-7, reads DGGITQSPKYLFRKEGQNVTLSCEQNLNHDAMYWYRQDPGQGLRLIYYSQIVNDFQKGDIAEGYSVSREKKESFPLTVTSAQKNPTAFYLCASSISIGYEQYFGPGTRLTVT.

The table lists this clone with a count of one. V gene TRBV11-3 combines with J gene TRBJ1-1; 7 bases fit TRBD1. From germline, CDR1 is SGHNT and CDR2 YENEEA. The CDR3 is made up of 14 amino acids. With 5 bases clipped from V and 8 bases from J, the junction kept 11 bases outside the gene matches. The CDR3 here is CASSARDRGIEAFF. CDR3 bases: TGTGCCAGCAGCGCCCGGGACAGAGGAATAGAAGCTTTCTTT.

This rearrangement joins TRBV2 to TRBJ2-5, with 8 bases matching TRBD2. This CDR3 contains 15 residues. V lost 1 base and J lost 2; bases outside the gene matches: 3. The germline V gene has CDR1 SNHLY and CDR2 FYNNEI. Here the CDR3 DNA reads TGTGCCAGCAGTGAAGGGGAGCGGGGGCAAGAGACCCAGTACTTC. Protein: CASSEGERGQETQYF.

V is TRBV7-2 and J is TRBJ1-6, with D possibly matching TRBD1 (5 bases). V lost 8 bases and J lost 5, with 13 bases in between. Germline CDR1 is SGHTA and CDR2 is FQGNSA. The CDR3 length is 14 residues. For the CDR3, the DNA is TGTGCCAGCGGAAATGGGGGACATAATTCACCCCTCCACTTT. Amino acids: CASGNGGHNSPLHF.

This clone showed up many times. The rearrangement links TRBV6-2 or TRBV6-3 to TRBJ1-1; D not certain. The CDR3 extends over 14 amino acids. V lost 2 bases, J lost 4 bases, and 11 bases lay in between. Germline CDR1 and CDR2: MNHEY and SVGEGT. The CDR3 sequence is CASSYGEAGTEAFF. CDR3 nucleotides: TGTGCCAGCAGTTACGGGGAGGCGGGCACTGAAGCTTTCTTT.

The rearrangement joins TRBV18 to TRBJ2-5; 10 positions match TRBD1. Per germline, CDR1 KGHSH and CDR2 LQKENI. V lost 3 bases and J lost 4; bases outside the gene matches: 5. This CDR3 contains 15 residues. CDR3 nucleotide sequence: TGTGCCAGCTCACCTGGGACAGGGGTGAGAGAGACCCAGTACTTC. The encoded protein is CASSPGTGVRETQYF.

J is TRBJ2-2 and V is TRBV11-2; D unclear. The germline V and J ends were trimmed by 4 bases and 1 base, with 7 bases remaining between them. The CDR3 has 14 amino acids. Germline V gives CDR1 SGHAT, CDR2 FQNNGV. Here the CDR3 DNA reads TGTGCCAGCAGCTGGGCAGGGAACACCGGGGAGCTGTTTTTT. Amino acids: CASSWAGNTGELFF.

The count of this clone is one. This chain uses TRBV6-1 with TRBJ1-6; D gene unclear. The germline gives CDR1 MNHNS, CDR2 SASEGT. The length of the CDR3 is 15 residues. With 0 bases removed from V and 10 bases from J, the gap between germline ends came to 13 bases. CDR3 in DNA: TGTGCCAGCAGTGAAGCGAAGCGGGGTGGCTCACCCCTCCACTTT. Its translation is CASSEAKRGGSPLHF.

This chain uses TRBV19 with TRBJ2-3, with D perhaps being TRBD1 or TRBD2 (6 bases each). Germline lookup yields CDR1 LNHDA and CDR2 SQIVND (reference sequence). V lost 4 bases and J lost 1, with 18 bases in between. The CDR3 covers 17 residues. CDR3 bases: TGTGCCAGTAGTACCGGAGGGGGGACCTTTGGCACAGATACGCAGTATTTT. Protein product: CASSTGGGTFGTDTQYF.

J is TRBJ2-1 and V is TRBV6-5, with 14 positions matching TRBD2. The V gene's germline CDR1 is MNHEY and CDR2 SVGAGI. CDR3 length: 15 residues. The V segment lost 3 bases and the J segment 10 bases; nucleotides outside the gene matches: 5. CDR3 in amino acids: CASSYRTSGGREQFF. The CDR3 DNA reads TGTGCCAGCAGTTATCGGACTAGCGGGGGGCGGGAGCAGTTCTTC.

This chain joins TRBV6-2 or TRBV6-3 and TRBJ2-5; D is undetermined. The CDR3 covers 13 residues. CDR1 and CDR2 from the germline V gene are MNHEY and SVGEGT. V lost 1 base to trimming and J lost 5 bases, with 8 bases between them. The DNA of the CDR3 is TGTGCCAGCAGTTACTTGGCAGTCGAGACCCAGTACTTC. This gives the protein CASSYLAVETQYF.

This clone was seen only a few times. The chain employs TRBV5-1 and TRBJ1-6, with a possible D match to TRBD1 (6 bases). V gave up 4 bases and J gave up 7 bases, with 15 bases separating them. The CDR3 covers 15 residues. Per germline, CDR1 SGHRS and CDR2 YFSETQ. The CDR3 sequence: CASSGGATGNSPLHF. The CDR3 coding sequence is TGCGCCAGCAGCGGGGGCGCAACAGGCAATTCACCCCTCCACTTT.

This clone is a singleton in its sample. The chain carries TRBV6-6 and TRBJ2-7; 9 nucleotides align to TRBD1. From germline, CDR1 is MNHNY and CDR2 SVGAGI (reference sequence). Losses at the gene ends were 2 bases for V and 2 bases for J; bases not matched to a gene: 1. The CDR3 is made up of 14 amino acids. CDR3 sequence: CASSYRQGAYEQYF. CDR3 bases: TGTGCCAGCAGTTACCGACAGGGGGCCTACGAGCAGTACTTC.

V and J are TRBV7-8 and TRBJ1-5, with D unclear. The CDR3 spans 14 residues. Looked up from germline, CDR1 is SGHVS and CDR2 is FQNEAQ. V shed 5 bases and J shed 1 base, with 9 bases lying between them. The CDR3, as DNA: TGTGCCAGCAGCCCGAGAGAGAGCAATCAGCCCCAGCATTTT. This translates into CASSPRESNQPQHF.

The rearrangement joins TRBV3-1 (or the pseudogene TRBV3-2) to TRBJ2-3, with D tentatively TRBD1 (6 bases). Looked up from germline, CDR1 is LGHDT and CDR2 is YNNKEL (reference sequence). The germline V and J ends were trimmed by 3 bases and 4 bases, with 17 bases remaining between them. This CDR3 comprises 16 residues. CDR3 sequence: CASSQNRVGAPDTQYF. The CDR3 region has the DNA TGTGCCAGCAGCCAGAACAGGGTAGGGGCCCCAGATACGCAGTATTTT.

V usage is TRBV29-1 and J usage is TRBJ2-4; TRBD2 might be the D (6 bases). V was trimmed by 5 bases and J by 4 bases, leaving 9 bases between them. The CDR3 contains 12 residues. Per germline, CDR1 SQVTM and CDR2 ANQGSEA. The CDR3 reads CSVRDLKNIQYF. Written as DNA, the CDR3 is TGCAGCGTTCGGGACTTAAAAAACATTCAGTACTTC.

The rearrangement links TRBV5-6 to TRBJ2-2, with D uncertain. V was cut by 0 bases and J by 3 bases, with 0 bases left in between. Per the germline V gene, CDR1 is SGHDT and CDR2 is YYEEEE. There are 12 residues in the CDR3. CDR3 sequence reads: CASSLDTGELFF. CDR3 DNA: TGTGCCAGCAGCTTGGACACCGGGGAGCTGTTTTTT.

The rearrangement uses TRBV4-3 and TRBJ2-3, with a tentative D call TRBD2 (5 bases). Trimming removed 0 bases from V and 6 bases from J, with 16 bases in between. This CDR3 is built from 16 residues. The germline gives CDR1 LGHNA, CDR2 YSLEER. CDR3 residues: CASSQEVTSRRDTQYF. The CDR3 coding sequence is TGCGCCAGCAGCCAAGAAGTCACTAGTAGGCGGGATACGCAGTATTTT.